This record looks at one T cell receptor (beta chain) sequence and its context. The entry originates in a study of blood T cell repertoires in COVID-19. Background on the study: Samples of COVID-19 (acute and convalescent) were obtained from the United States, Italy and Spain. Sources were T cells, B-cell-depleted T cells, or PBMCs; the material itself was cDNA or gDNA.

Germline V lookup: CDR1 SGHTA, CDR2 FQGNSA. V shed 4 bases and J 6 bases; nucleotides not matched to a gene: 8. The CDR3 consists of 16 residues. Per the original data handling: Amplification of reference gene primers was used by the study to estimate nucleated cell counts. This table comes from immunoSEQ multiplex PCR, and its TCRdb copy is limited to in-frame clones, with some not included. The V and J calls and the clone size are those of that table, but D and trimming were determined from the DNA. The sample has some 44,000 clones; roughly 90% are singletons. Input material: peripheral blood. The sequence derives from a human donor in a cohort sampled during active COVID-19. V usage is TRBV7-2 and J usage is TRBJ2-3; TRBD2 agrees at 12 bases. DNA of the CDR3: TGTGCCAGCAGCTCTCTAACTAGCGGGGGGTGGGATACGCAGTATTTT. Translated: CASSSLTSGGWDTQYF.